These 30 T cell receptor beta chains came from one sample sequenced in a study of T cell repertoires in cytomegalovirus infection. MiXCR, run by TCRdb on the reads, gives a single entry per CDR3 protein. Of around 740,000 distinct CDR3 sequences listed, about a third are singletons. Sequenced input: PBMCs. The receptor source for this set is a human donor in good health (CMV status not recorded). Some clones in this sample may be carry-over from other donors' samples.

This sequence joins TRBV28 and TRBJ2-7; weak D call: TRBD1 (8 bases). V was shortened by 5 bases and J by 2 bases, with 13 bases between the two germline ends. The CDR3 is 14 amino acids. Germline lookup yields CDR1 MDHEN and CDR2 SYDVKM. The CDR3 spells CASSVTGGAYEQYF. For the CDR3, the DNA is TGTGCCAGCAGTGTAACAGGGGGGGCCTACGAGCAGTACTTC.

The chain joins TRBV29-1 to TRBJ2-7, with TRBD1 matching over 9 bases. Per germline, CDR1 SQVTM and CDR2 ANQGSEA. The CDR3 has 13 residues. V lost 7 bases to trimming and J lost 3 bases; unmatched junction nucleotides: 7. The CDR3 loop reads CSATGTGYYEQYF. In DNA, the CDR3 is TGCAGCGCTACCGGGACAGGGTACTACGAGCAGTACTTC.

This clonotype turned up a few times. The rearrangement links TRBV29-1 to TRBJ2-1; a weak D match, TRBD1 (5 bases). This CDR3 has 15 amino acids. Germline V gives CDR1 SQVTM, CDR2 ANQGSEA. With 0 bases removed from V and 0 bases from J, the gap between germline ends came to 9 bases. For the CDR3, the DNA is TGCAGCGTTGAAGAGGGGCTTAGCTCCTACAATGAGCAGTTCTTC. It specifies CSVEEGLSSYNEQFF.

This clonotype came up a few times. The rearrangement links TRBV6-2 or TRBV6-3 to TRBJ1-5; D call uncertain. V lost 0 bases, J lost 5 bases, and 5 bases lay in between. Germline V gene sequence: CDR1 MNHEY, CDR2 SVGEGT. The CDR3 runs 13 residues. The CDR3 coding sequence is TGTGCCAGCAGTTACTCGCGGGATCAGCCCCAGCATTTT. It is translated as CASSYSRDQPQHF.

This clonotype was counted between two and nine times. The rearrangement links TRBV7-2 to TRBJ1-1, with unresolved D. The CDR3 is made up of 15 amino acids. Looked up from germline, CDR1 is SGHTA and CDR2 is FQGNSA. Trimming took off 0 bases at V and 1 base at J, with 9 bases between the two ends. CDR3 nucleotide sequence: TGTGCCAGCAGCTTAGCTAGTGGTCAGAACACTGAAGCTTTCTTT. It yields the protein CASSLASGQNTEAFF.

V and J are TRBV19 and TRBJ2-1; D call uncertain. V was clipped by 1 base and J by 0 bases, with 7 bases between them. Germline assignment: CDR1 LNHDA and CDR2 SQIVND (reference sequence). The CDR3 has 15 amino acids. CDR3 bases: TGTGCCAGTAGTATAGGGGATAGCTCCTACAATGAGCAGTTCTTC. This sequence encodes CASSIGDSSYNEQFF.

In its sample, this clonotype was seen a few times. The V and J genes are TRBV14 and TRBJ2-5, with 10 bases fitting TRBD2. V gave up 4 bases and J gave up 0 bases; unmatched junction bases: 14. The CDR3 spans 19 residues. Germline-derived CDR1 and CDR2 are SGHDN and FVKESK. The CDR3 nucleotides read TGTGCCAGCAGCCGAAGTCGGTTAGCGGGAGGACAGTACCAAGAGACCCAGTACTTC. Its protein is CASSRSRLAGGQYQETQYF.

The chain is built from TRBV5-8 and TRBJ2-7; either TRBD1 or TRBD2 may fit D (5 bases each). V lost 5 bases and J lost 3, with 18 bases in between. The CDR3 contains 15 residues. Germline lookup yields CDR1 SGHTS and CDR2 YDEGEE. The chain's CDR3 is CASRRGWGSCYEQYF. DNA for the CDR3: TGTGCCAGCAGGCGAGGATGGGGGAGCTGCTACGAGCAGTACTTC.

This clonotype showed up just a few times. This chain connects TRBV28 to TRBJ1-2, with 7 positions matching TRBD1. Germline V lookup: CDR1 MDHEN, CDR2 SYDVKM. There are 13 residues in the CDR3. V shed 7 bases and J 4 bases; nucleotides not matched to a gene: 6. CDR3 region: CASTADRIYGYTF. In DNA form, the CDR3 reads TGTGCCAGCACCGCGGACAGGATCTATGGCTACACCTTC.

There are many counts of this clonotype. V gene TRBV2 combines with J gene TRBJ2-5; D gene ambiguous. V lost 3 bases and J lost 3, with 2 bases in between. Per germline, CDR1 SNHLY and CDR2 FYNNEI. The CDR3 spans 11 residues. The CDR3 DNA is TGTGCCAGCAGTGAGGAAGAGACCCAGTACTTC. This encodes CASSEEETQYF.

The chain is built from TRBV7-8 and TRBJ1-6; 8 bases align to TRBD1. V was clipped by 5 bases and J by 9 bases; unmatched bases: 15. The germline CDR1 and CDR2 sequences are SGHVS and FQNEAQ. The CDR3 loop spans 17 amino acids. CDR3 sequence: CASSVWEDRVFRSPLHF. The CDR3 DNA follows: TGTGCCAGCAGCGTTTGGGAGGACAGGGTGTTTCGTTCACCCCTCCACTTT. The entire variable domain, with the rest obtained from reference TRBV7-8 and TRBJ1-6, is as follows: GAGVSQSPRYKVAKRGQDVALRCDPISGHVSLFWYQQALGQGPEFLTYFQNEAQLDKSGLPSDRFFAERPEGSVSTLKIQRTQQEDSAVYLCASSVWEDRVFRSPLHFGNGTRLTVT.

The chain joins TRBV29-1 to TRBJ2-7; tentatively, D is TRBD1 (5 bases). The CDR3 is 13 residues long. The germline CDR1 and CDR2 sequences are SQVTM and ANQGSEA. Trimming took 5 bases from V and 0 from J, leaving 11 bases between them. The CDR3 DNA is TGCAGCGTTATCCCAGGGAACTCCTACGAGCAGTACTTC. Residues: CSVIPGNSYEQYF.

This clonotype was seen only a few times. The CDR3 loop reads CASKETGAPYSNQPQHF. CDR3 nucleotide sequence: TGTGCCAGTAAGGAGACAGGAGCGCCTTATAGCAATCAGCCCCAGCATTTT. J is TRBJ1-5 and V is TRBV19; D might be TRBD1 (6 bases). The V and J ends lost 7 bases and 0 bases respectively, with 19 bases between them. Germline V gene sequence: CDR1 LNHDA, CDR2 SQIVND (reference sequence). This CDR3 is 17 amino acids long. The full variable domain, rest sourced from reference TRBV19 and TRBJ1-5, is DGGITQSPKYLFRKEGQNVTLSCEQNLNHDAMYWYRQDPGQGLRLIYYSQIVNDFQKGDIAEGYSVSREKKESFPLTVTSAQKNPTAFYLCASKETGAPYSNQPQHFGDGTRLSIL.

The V and J genes are TRBV4-1 and TRBJ1-1; D ambiguous. With 0 bases removed from V and 10 bases from J, the gap between germline ends came to 9 bases. CDR3 length: 12 amino acids. Germline V gene data show CDR1 as MGHRA and CDR2 as YSYEKL. The CDR3: CASSQDQEVAFF. As DNA, the CDR3 is TGCGCCAGCAGCCAAGACCAGGAAGTAGCTTTCTTT.

This clonotype was seen more than once but under ten times. This chain links TRBV5-4 with TRBJ2-1, with TRBD1 matching over 9 bases. The CDR3 contains 14 residues. Per germline, CDR1 SGHNT and CDR2 YYREEE (reference sequence). Unmatched junction bases numbered 6, after V lost 4 bases and J lost 7 bases. The CDR3 DNA sequence: TGTGCCAGCAGCGGACGACAGGGGGGAAATGAGCAGTTCTTC. Translating it yields CASSGRQGGNEQFF.

This clonotype occurred a few times. The chain has TRBV19 and TRBJ2-2; 8 nucleotides align to TRBD1. This CDR3 is built from 16 residues. V lost 4 bases to trimming and J lost 3 bases; unmatched junction nucleotides: 7. Germline V lookup: CDR1 LNHDA, CDR2 SQIVND (reference sequence). CDR3 nucleotides: TGTGCCAGTAGTACTCAGGGGGCGCCGGACACCGGGGAGCTGTTTTTT. It encodes CASSTQGAPDTGELFF.

The chain's CDR3 is CASNSGAYGRDGYTF. The CDR3 region has the DNA TGTGCCAGCAATTCAGGGGCCTACGGCCGGGATGGCTACACCTTC. The gene calls are TRBV5-4 and TRBJ1-2, with a possible D match to TRBD1 (6 bases). The germline gives CDR1 SGHNT, CDR2 YYREEE (reference sequence). This CDR3 is 15 amino acids long. Trimming removed 6 bases from V and 6 bases from J, with 21 bases in between.

This sequence joins TRBV12-3 or TRBV12-4 and TRBJ2-3, with a possible D match to TRBD1 (6 bases). This CDR3 has 15 residues. Trimming took off 3 bases at V and 2 bases at J, with 12 bases between the two ends. The CDR3 DNA reads TGTGCCAGCAGTTTGGACAGTCAACCCACAGATACGCAGTATTTT. Protein product: CASSLDSQPTDTQYF.

The chain is built from TRBV11-2 and TRBJ1-1, with no clear D. V shed 3 bases and J shed 3 bases, with 8 bases lying between them. The CDR3 runs to 13 residues. Germline-derived CDR1 and CDR2 are SGHAT and FQNNGV. The DNA of the CDR3 is TGTGCCAGCAGCTTGTCCGTTTACACTGAAGCTTTCTTT. It specifies CASSLSVYTEAFF.

This clonotype turned up a few times. The V call is TRBV27, the J call TRBJ2-7; D may correspond to TRBD1 or TRBD2 (5 bases each). Germline CDR1 reads MNHEY; CDR2 reads SMNVEV (reference sequence). The CDR3 is 16 amino acids. V shed 2 bases and J shed 0 bases, with 14 bases lying between them. CDR3 protein: CASSLNGRDGSYEQYF. Here the CDR3 DNA reads TGTGCCAGCAGTTTAAATGGCAGGGACGGCTCCTACGAGCAGTACTTC.

The J gene is TRBJ1-5, the V gene TRBV3-1, with a possible D match to TRBD1 (5 bases). Germline V gene lookup returns CDR1 LGHDT and CDR2 YNNKEL (reference sequence). The length of the CDR3 is 15 residues. Trimming took 4 bases from V and 6 from J, leaving 16 bases between them. The CDR3 coding sequence is TGTGCCAGCAGCCTGGGCAGGGAGTTTGGTCAGCCCCAGCATTTT. Translated: CASSLGREFGQPQHF.

This clonotype was counted between two and nine times. The gene calls are TRBV6-1 and TRBJ2-7; no definite D call. Trimming took 10 bases from V and 5 from J, leaving 21 bases between them. The germline CDR1 and CDR2 sequences are MNHNS and SASEGT. CDR3 length: 14 residues. CDR3 DNA: TGTGCCACGTCCGCTATCGGGCAGACCCACGAGCAGTACTTC. As protein: CATSAIGQTHEQYF.

This chain's CDR3 is CASSPWGAYSPLHF. The CDR3 DNA reads as TGTGCCAGCAGCCCTTGGGGGGCGTATTCACCCCTCCACTTT. The chain couples TRBV7-6 to TRBJ1-6; tentative D call: TRBD1 (6 bases). Trimming shortened V by 5 bases and J by 8 bases, and 13 bases separated the two germline ends. CDR3 length: 14 amino acids. Germline V gene data show CDR1 as SGHVS and CDR2 as FNYEAQ.

The rearrangement links TRBV5-8 to TRBJ2-2, with no clear D. The CDR3 consists of 16 residues. Germline V gene sequence: CDR1 SGHTS, CDR2 YDEGEE. Trimming removed 0 bases from V and 4 bases from J, with 13 bases in between. The CDR3 region has the DNA TGTGCCAGCAGCTTGGTTAGCCGACGGGCCACCGGGGAGCTGTTTTTT. Protein sequence: CASSLVSRRATGELFF.

The sample holds a few counts of this clonotype. This sequence joins TRBV7-9 and TRBJ1-1, with D possibly TRBD1 on 6 matching bases. Germline V gene data show CDR1 as SEHNR and CDR2 as FQNEAQ (reference sequence). V shed 2 bases and J shed 0 bases, with 13 bases lying between them. The length of the CDR3 is 16 residues. Here the CDR3 reads CASSLLAGVVNTEAFF. The CDR3 region has the DNA TGTGCCAGCAGCTTACTCGCAGGGGTGGTGAACACTGAAGCTTTCTTT.

The V and J genes are TRBV28 and TRBJ2-1, with 12 bases that match TRBD1. CDR3 length: 14 residues. Per germline, CDR1 MDHEN and CDR2 SYDVKM. V lost 6 bases, J lost 8 bases, and 5 bases stayed unmatched. The CDR3 DNA reads as TGTGCCAGCAGGGGGACAGGGGGCTGGGATGAGCAGTTCTTC. It is translated as CASRGTGGWDEQFF.

The CDR3 here is CASSLAVGNYGYTF. In nucleotides, the CDR3 is TGTGCCAGCAGCTTGGCGGTGGGTAACTATGGCTACACCTTC. The V gene is TRBV5-4, the J gene TRBJ1-2, with D unclear. In germline, CDR1 is SGHNT, CDR2 YYREEE (reference sequence). The CDR3 loop spans 14 amino acids. Trimming removed 0 bases at V and 1 base at J, with 7 bases between.

This clonotype was observed many times. The rearrangement joins TRBV7-8 to TRBJ2-6, with D perhaps matching TRBD1 (6 bases). V was shortened by 5 bases and J by 0 bases, with 29 bases between the two germline ends. The CDR3 spans 22 residues. Germline loops: CDR1 SGHVS, CDR2 FQNEAQ. The CDR3, as DNA: TGTGCCAGCAGCCTCATACAGGGAGACGCACTTTCTTCGGACTCTGGGGCCAACGTCCTGACTTTC. Amino acids: CASSLIQGDALSSDSGANVLTF.

The CDR3 nucleotides are TGTGCCAGCAGCCCCTCCGCGGGCACGACCAAAAACATTCAGTACTTC. Protein: CASSPSAGTTKNIQYF. This sequence joins TRBV7-3 and TRBJ2-4; perhaps TRBD2 as D (5 bases). Trimming took 5 bases from V and 2 from J, leaving 16 bases between them. The CDR3 covers 16 residues. CDR1 and CDR2 from the germline V gene are SGHTA and FQGTGA.

This clonotype has a handful of counts. This chain joins TRBV28 and TRBJ2-7; no clear D. The CDR3 has 15 residues. Germline CDR1 and CDR2: MDHEN and SYDVKM. Trimming stripped 5 bases from V and 3 bases from J, with 17 bases between. CDR3 in amino acids: CASSLWEVGRYEQYF. In nucleotides, the CDR3 is TGTGCCAGCAGTCTGTGGGAAGTCGGGCGCTACGAGCAGTACTTC.